Listed here are 27 T cell receptor beta chains from one sample, sequenced in a study of CD8+ T cells in alopecia areata. Isolated RNA was reverse transcribed into cDNA used as the sequencing template. Only in-frame clones appear in the TCRdb table, and some are missing; sequencing was by immunoSEQ multiplex PCR. This sample has hundreds of thousands of clones, with approximately 67% found just once. The treatment was: oral pan-JAK inhibitor, 5-10 mg twice daily. The material was CD4+ T cells sorted from blood, obtained at roughly week 45, from a patient treated with tofacitinib. Source of these receptors: a human donor with alopecia areata.

The gene calls are TRBV29-1 and TRBJ1-1; 7 bases align to TRBD1. The germline V gene has CDR1 SQVTM and CDR2 ANQGSEA. The length of the CDR3 is 14 residues. The junction had 8 bases not matched to a gene; V was cut back by 7 bases and J by 0 bases. CDR3 DNA sequence: TGCAGCGCCCAGACAGGGAATATGAACACTGAAGCTTTCTTT. This sequence encodes CSAQTGNMNTEAFF.

This clone was detected a few times. For the CDR3, the DNA is TGTGCCAGCAGTCCCAGGGGGAACACTGAAGCTTTCTTT. It specifies CASSPRGNTEAFF. The J gene is TRBJ1-1, the V gene TRBV27; TRBD1 is a possible D gene (6 bases). This CDR3 comprises 13 residues. Trimming removed 5 bases from V and 1 base from J, with 8 bases in between. Germline values: CDR1 MNHEY, CDR2 SMNVEV (reference sequence).

This rearrangement joins TRBV6-6 to TRBJ2-3; D remains ambiguous. CDR1 MNHNY and CDR2 SVGAGI come from the germline V gene (reference sequence). V was clipped by 6 bases and J by 6 bases, with 4 bases between them. This CDR3 has 10 residues. CDR3 DNA: TGTGCCAGCAGGGGGGATACGCAGTATTTT. Amino acid sequence: CASRGDTQYF.

The J gene is TRBJ1-6, the V gene TRBV5-4, with D hard to call. This CDR3 contains 13 residues. Germline V gene data show CDR1 as SGHNT and CDR2 as YYREEE (reference sequence). Trimming took off 9 bases at V and 9 bases at J, with 16 bases between the two ends. CDR3: CATSSAVTSPLHF. CDR3 sequence (DNA): TGTGCCACCTCCTCTGCAGTTACTTCACCCCTCCACTTT.

The chain combines TRBV4-3 with TRBJ2-1; D could derive from TRBD1 or TRBD2 (6 bases each). V gave up 3 bases and J gave up 0 bases, with 12 bases separating them. CDR1 is LGHNA and CDR2 is YSLEER in the germline V gene. This CDR3 has 16 amino acids. The CDR3 DNA reads as TGCGCCAGCAGCCAGGACGAGGGGGGCTCCTACAATGAGCAGTTCTTC. Protein sequence: CASSQDEGGSYNEQFF.

CDR3 residues: CAREWETQYF. Written as DNA, the CDR3 is TGTGCCCGGGAGTGGGAGACCCAGTACTTC. The rearrangement links TRBV27 to TRBJ2-5; D may be TRBD2 (6 bases). Germline CDR1 is MNHEY and CDR2 is SMNVEV (reference sequence). The CDR3 totals 10 residues. The V end lost 11 bases, the J end lost 5 bases, and 9 bases lay between the germline ends.

This clone occurred a few times. The chain has TRBV7-2 and TRBJ2-1, with TRBD1 matching over 8 bases. The CDR3 is 14 amino acids. Germline assignment: CDR1 SGHTA and CDR2 FQGNSA. J gave up 7 bases and V 3 bases, and 5 bases lay outside the gene matches. In nucleotides, the CDR3 is TGTGCCAGCAGCTTGCTGGACAGGGTAAATGAGCAGTTCTTC. Translated, it gives CASSLLDRVNEQFF.

The gene calls are TRBV6-6 and TRBJ1-2, with D possibly matching TRBD1 (5 bases). V lost 6 bases, J lost 4 bases, and 15 bases lay in between. The CDR3 extends over 14 amino acids. Germline V lookup: CDR1 MNHNY, CDR2 SVGAGI (reference sequence). The CDR3 sequence is CASRVGAGGYGYTF. For the CDR3, the DNA is TGTGCCAGCAGGGTTGGGGCAGGAGGCTATGGCTACACCTTC.

The chain couples TRBV29-1 to TRBJ1-1, with D possibly matching TRBD1 (5 bases). This CDR3 has 13 amino acids. Germline V gene lookup returns CDR1 SQVTM and CDR2 ANQGSEA. The V end lost 7 bases, the J end lost 7 bases, and 19 bases lay between the germline ends. The CDR3: CSAMTGGAGEAFF. Written as DNA, the CDR3 is TGCAGCGCTATGACTGGCGGGGCGGGTGAAGCTTTCTTT.

The V call is TRBV5-1, the J call TRBJ1-2; perhaps TRBD1 as D (6 bases). CDR1 is SGHRS, CDR2 YFSETQ, per germline. CDR3 length: 12 residues. With 8 bases removed from V and 3 bases from J, the gap between germline ends came to 11 bases. The CDR3 DNA reads as TGCGCCAGTCGGACAGAACACTATGGCTACACCTTC. This encodes CASRTEHYGYTF.

This chain uses TRBV2 with TRBJ2-7; D uncertain. Germline V gives CDR1 SNHLY, CDR2 FYNNEI. This CDR3 spans 13 amino acids. Trimming removed 6 bases at V and 3 bases at J, with 12 bases between. The CDR3 loop reads CASRWTAGYEQYF. CDR3 DNA: TGTGCCAGCAGATGGACGGCAGGCTACGAGCAGTACTTC. The full variable domain, with the rest looked up from reference TRBV2 and TRBJ2-7, is EPEVTQTPSHQVTQMGQEVILRCVPISNHLYFYWYRQILGQKVEFLVSFYNNEISEKSEIFDDQFSVERPDGSNFTLKIRSTKLEDSAMYFCASRWTAGYEQYFGPGTRLTVT.

The V gene is TRBV2, the J gene TRBJ1-5, with D tentatively TRBD1 (6 bases). CDR1 is SNHLY and CDR2 is FYNNEI in the germline V gene. The CDR3 loop spans 15 amino acids. Trimming cost V 5 bases and J 3 bases, with 14 bases left between them. The CDR3 loop reads CASSPTTGYNQPQHF. In nucleotides, the CDR3 is TGTGCCAGCAGTCCAACGACAGGCTACAATCAGCCCCAGCATTTT.

V usage is TRBV29-1 and J usage is TRBJ1-1; 7 nucleotides match TRBD1. CDR1 and CDR2 from the germline V gene are SQVTM and ANQGSEA. CDR3 length: 13 residues. The trim removed 7 bases at V and 0 bases at J, leaving 5 bases unmatched. The CDR3 DNA reads TGCAGCGCCGGACAGGTGCTGAACACTGAAGCTTTCTTT. Its protein product is CSAGQVLNTEAFF. The full variable domain, with the rest looked up from reference TRBV29-1 and TRBJ1-1, is SAVISQKPSRDICQRGTSLTIQCQVDSQVTMMFWYRQQPGQSLTLIATANQGSEATYESGFVIDKFPISRPNLTFSTLTVSNMSPEDSSIYLCSAGQVLNTEAFFGQGTRLTVV.

The chain uses TRBV29-1 and TRBJ2-7; tentatively, D is TRBD1 (5 bases). With 3 bases removed from V and 1 base from J, the gap between germline ends came to 10 bases. CDR1 and CDR2 (germline): SQVTM, ANQGSEA. The CDR3 extends over 13 amino acids. The CDR3 loop is CSVDTGVSYEQYF. CDR3 DNA: TGCAGCGTTGATACAGGCGTGTCCTACGAGCAGTACTTC.

This rearrangement joins TRBV15 to TRBJ2-3, with D perhaps TRBD1 (6 bases). The germline V gene encodes CDR1 LNHNV and CDR2 YYDKDF (reference sequence). Trimming cost V 6 bases and J 7 bases, with 14 bases left between them. The CDR3 runs 13 residues. Written as DNA, the CDR3 is TGTGCCACCAGGAGCCCCGGGACAAATACGCAGTATTTT. Its protein is CATRSPGTNTQYF.

This clone was seen a single time. V usage is TRBV18 and J usage is TRBJ1-4, with TRBD1 matching over 10 bases. V shed 3 bases and J 7 bases; nucleotides not matched to a gene: 5. The germline gives CDR1 KGHSH, CDR2 LQKENI. This CDR3 spans 15 amino acids. The DNA for the CDR3 is TGTGCCAGCTCACCTTCGGACAGGGGGTTTGAAAAACTGTTTTTT. As protein: CASSPSDRGFEKLFF.

A few counts support this clone. V is TRBV25-1 and J is TRBJ1-1, with D perhaps TRBD1 (5 bases). CDR3 length: 13 amino acids. Trimming took 5 bases from V and 1 from J, leaving 8 bases between them. Germline CDR1 reads MGHDK; CDR2 reads SYGVNS. The CDR3 nucleotides read TGTGCCAGCAGTAACACAGGGAACACTGAAGCTTTCTTT. Translated: CASSNTGNTEAFF.

The J gene is TRBJ2-1, the V gene TRBV9; 9 bases are a match to TRBD2. The junction had 14 bases not matched to a gene; V was cut back by 5 bases and J by 8 bases. There are 16 residues in the CDR3. The V gene's germline CDR1 is SGDLS and CDR2 YYNGEE. The CDR3 nucleotides read TGTGCCAGCAGTGCCCACCGGGGAGCGGGGGGCCATGAGCAGTTCTTC. It yields the protein CASSAHRGAGGHEQFF.

V and J are TRBV5-6 and TRBJ2-5; D unresolved. Trimming took 4 bases from V and 5 from J, leaving 15 bases between them. Germline CDR1 is SGHDT and CDR2 is YYEEEE. The CDR3 spans 14 residues. The CDR3 DNA is TGTGCCAGCAGCCCCAGATACTTTGGGGAGACCCAGTACTTC. Its translation is CASSPRYFGETQYF.

This chain connects TRBV29-1 to TRBJ1-2; possibly TRBD1 for D (6 bases). V was trimmed by 6 bases and J by 5 bases, leaving 19 bases between them. CDR1 is SQVTM, CDR2 ANQGSEA, per germline. This CDR3 comprises 14 residues. Here the CDR3 reads CSVRTARIGYGYTF. The CDR3 bases are TGCAGCGTCCGGACAGCGCGGATAGGGTATGGCTACACCTTC.

This clone was recorded a few times. V usage is TRBV4-3 and J usage is TRBJ2-3; 9 nucleotides agree with TRBD2. V lost 1 base and J lost 2; bases outside the gene matches: 4. The CDR3 is 16 amino acids. CDR1 and CDR2 (germline): LGHNA, YSLEER. For the CDR3, the DNA is TGCGCCAGCAGCCAAGTAGCGGGGGAGTCCACAGATACGCAGTATTTT. It is translated as CASSQVAGESTDTQYF.

The chain has TRBV19 and TRBJ1-2; a possible D gene is TRBD1 (6 bases). There are 16 residues in the CDR3. Germline-derived CDR1 and CDR2 are LNHDA and SQIVND (reference sequence). Between the trimmed V and J ends, which lost 6 bases and 3 bases, there was a span of 20 bases. The chain's CDR3 is CASSKGGGSVDYGYTF. CDR3 bases: TGTGCCAGTAGCAAAGGGGGGGGCTCTGTTGACTATGGCTACACCTTC.

J is TRBJ2-7 and V is TRBV5-1, with D perhaps TRBD1 or TRBD2 (6 bases each). This CDR3 region has 16 residues. Germline CDR1 SGHRS, CDR2 YFSETQ. Trimming shortened V by 1 base and J by 6 bases, and 20 bases separated the two germline ends. The CDR3 sequence is CASSLLVQEGVGEQYF. The CDR3 DNA reads as TGCGCCAGCAGCTTGCTCGTTCAGGAGGGGGTCGGCGAGCAGTACTTC.

The rearrangement links TRBV19 to TRBJ1-6; D is perhaps TRBD1 (5 bases). Per the germline V gene, CDR1 is LNHDA and CDR2 is SQIVND (reference sequence). This CDR3 region has 15 residues. V was clipped by 6 bases and J by 2 bases, with 11 bases between them. The CDR3 nucleotides read TGTGCCAGTAGGCAGGGAGTACCCTATAATTCACCCCTCCACTTT. Translated, it gives CASRQGVPYNSPLHF. The variable domain in full, completed from reference TRBV19 and TRBJ1-6, reads DGGITQSPKYLFRKEGQNVTLSCEQNLNHDAMYWYRQDPGQGLRLIYYSQIVNDFQKGDIAEGYSVSREKKESFPLTVTSAQKNPTAFYLCASRQGVPYNSPLHFGNGTRLTVT.

The rearrangement joins TRBV4-3 to TRBJ2-7; 11 nucleotides line up with TRBD2. V gave up 4 bases and J gave up 5 bases; unmatched junction bases: 10. The germline V gene has CDR1 LGHNA and CDR2 YSLEER. The CDR3 sequence is 16 residues long. The CDR3 nucleotides are TGCGCCAGCAGCCTTAGTTTAGCGGGGGGGTTCGACGAGCAGTACTTC. This encodes CASSLSLAGGFDEQYF.

The chain recombines TRBV10-3 with TRBJ2-7; the D gene is possibly TRBD2 (6 bases). The CDR3 spans 15 residues. Germline V gene sequence: CDR1 ENHRY, CDR2 SYGVKD. V lost 4 bases, J lost 2 bases, and 15 bases lay in between. CDR3 sequence (DNA): TGTGCCATCAGTGGGGGGACTCTCCAGGCCTACGAGCAGTACTTC. It specifies CAISGGTLQAYEQYF.

The CDR3 DNA follows: TGTGCCACCAGCAGAGATCTTGAAATAGTTCAGCCCCAGCATTTT. Protein: CATSRDLEIVQPQHF. The chain links TRBV15 to TRBJ1-5, with D uncertain. The CDR3 length is 15 residues. The V end lost 0 bases, the J end lost 6 bases, and 12 bases lay between the germline ends. Per germline, CDR1 LNHNV and CDR2 YYDKDF (reference sequence). Supplemented by reference TRBV15 and TRBJ1-5, the full variable domain reads DAMVIQNPRYQVTQFGKPVTLSCSQTLNHNVMYWYQQKSSQAPKLLFHYYDKDFNNEADTPDNFQSRRPNTSFCFLDIRSPGLGDTAMYLCATSRDLEIVQPQHFGDGTRLSIL.